Reported below is one T cell receptor beta chain. Its antigen is not identified. The CDR3 spans 15 residues. V was shortened by 2 bases and J by 4 bases, with 14 bases between the two germline ends. Germline CDR1 reads SGHTA; CDR2 reads FQGNSA. Using immunoSEQ multiplex PCR, the repertoire was profiled, and TCRdb retains in-frame clones only, with some absent. The repertoire has tens of thousands of clones, 87% of them found once; the top ten carry 2.5% to 3%. This specimen comes from a study of OX40 agonist ivuxolimab in advanced cancers. Blood was sampled at baseline, cycle 4 day 1, and cycle 7 day 1. Study-wide results and caveats: Low clonal expansion, among the lowest seen, marked partial responders at 0.1-3.0 mg/kg. Compared with CD4+, CD8+ T cells on average had more expanded clones.

This chain connects TRBV7-2 to TRBJ2-5, with a possible D match to TRBD1 (7 bases). Sequenced material: CD4+ or CD8+ T cells sorted from blood, taken in a trial of the OX40 agonist ivuxolimab. This clonotype was obtained from an adult with an advanced solid tumor such as melanoma, head and neck, liver or kidney cancer. The CDR3: CASSLRQGGRETQYF. The CDR3 nucleotides are TGTGCCAGCAGCTTACGGCAGGGGGGACGAGAGACCCAGTACTTC.